These 6 T cell receptor beta chains originate from one sample sequenced in a study of cytomegalovirus exposure and HLA in healthy donors. The PCR employed 60 Vbeta primers together with 13 Jbeta primers. The repertoire was sequenced with immunoSEQ multiplex PCR; TCRdb's copy has only in-frame clones and lacks some. The sample contains roughly 150,000 clones, 85% of which appear only once. The specimen was PBMCs. Receptors were obtained from a boy aged 2 to 10 in good health and CMV-seronegative.

To note about this clone: Compared with germline, one end of the junction differs, possibly owing to a read error. This chain links TRBV27 with TRBJ1-2; 7 nucleotides align to TRBD1. Germline-derived CDR1 and CDR2 are MNHEY and SMNVEV (reference sequence). The CDR3 runs to 13 residues. The CDR3 spells CSSSFRDSLGYTF. CDR3 in DNA: TGTTCCAGCAGTTTCCGGGACAGCCTTGGCTACACCTTC.

The CDR3 coding sequence is TGCGCCAGCAGCCAACCCGGACAGGGGCAAGAGACCCAGTACTTC. Translated: CASSQPGQGQETQYF. V usage is TRBV4-1 and J usage is TRBJ2-5; TRBD1 matches 9 bases. The CDR3 is 15 residues long. Trimming cost V 2 bases and J 2 bases; bases outside gene matches: 3. The germline gives CDR1 MGHRA, CDR2 YSYEKL.

The CDR3 region has the DNA TGTGCCAGCAGATCGGACTTTGGAGAGACCCAGTACTTC. It encodes CASRSDFGETQYF. This chain uses TRBV5-6 with TRBJ2-5; perhaps TRBD2 as D (5 bases). Germline assignment: CDR1 SGHDT and CDR2 YYEEEE. Trimming took off 5 bases at V and 4 bases at J, with 12 bases between the two ends. This CDR3 is 13 amino acids long.

A single count supports this clone. The rearrangement joins TRBV7-6 to TRBJ2-3, with 7 bases aligning to TRBD2. This CDR3 comprises 17 residues. The V gene end was trimmed by 1 base and the J gene end by 4 bases; junction bases not matched to a gene: 11. The germline V gene encodes CDR1 SGHVS and CDR2 FNYEAQ. CDR3 protein: CASSLVVGGGMADTQYF. The DNA for the CDR3 is TGTGCCAGCAGCTTAGTCGTTGGGGGGGGGATGGCAGATACGCAGTATTTT.

This chain joins TRBV7-9 and TRBJ1-2, with unresolved D. Trimming pared 2 bases from V and 5 bases from J, leaving 12 bases between. The CDR3 covers 14 residues. The germline gives CDR1 SEHNR, CDR2 FQNEAQ (reference sequence). CDR3 region: CASSLWGGRYGYTF. CDR3 coding DNA: TGTGCCAGCAGCTTATGGGGAGGGAGATATGGCTACACCTTC.

A single count supports this clone. This rearrangement joins TRBV25-1 to TRBJ1-5; the D gene is possibly TRBD1 (6 bases). V dropped 9 bases and J dropped 0 bases, with 15 bases sitting between them. The CDR3 runs to 15 residues. CDR1 MGHDK and CDR2 SYGVNS come from the germline V gene. In nucleotides, the CDR3 is TGTGCCAGTTTCCGGGACAACCATAGCAATCAGCCCCAGCATTTT. This encodes CASFRDNHSNQPQHF.